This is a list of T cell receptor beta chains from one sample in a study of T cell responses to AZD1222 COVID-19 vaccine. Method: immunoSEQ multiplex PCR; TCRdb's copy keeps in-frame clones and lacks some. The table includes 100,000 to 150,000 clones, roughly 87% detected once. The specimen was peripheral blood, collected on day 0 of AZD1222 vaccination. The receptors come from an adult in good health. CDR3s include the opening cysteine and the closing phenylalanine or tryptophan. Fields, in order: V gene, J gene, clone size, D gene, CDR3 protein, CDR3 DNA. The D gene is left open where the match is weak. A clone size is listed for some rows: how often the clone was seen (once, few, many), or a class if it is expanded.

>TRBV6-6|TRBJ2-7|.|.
CASSYSRQHEQYF
TGTGCCAGCAGTTACTCGAGGCAGCACGAGCAGTACTTC
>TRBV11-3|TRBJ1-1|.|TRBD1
CASSLVGQGSITEAFF
TGTGCCAGCAGCTTAGTTGGACAGGGATCGATCACTGAAGCTTTCTTT
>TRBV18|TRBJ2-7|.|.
CASSQNTGSVYEQYF
TGTGCCAGCTCACAAAACACGGGGAGCGTCTACGAGCAGTACTTC
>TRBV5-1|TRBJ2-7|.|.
CASSLAHREAYEQYF
TGCGCCAGCAGCTTGGCTCATCGGGAAGCCTACGAGCAGTACTTC
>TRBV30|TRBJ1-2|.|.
CAWGHLFGYGYTF
TGTGCCTGGGGACACCTATTCGGGTATGGCTACACCTTC
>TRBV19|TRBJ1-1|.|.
CASSMVPGLMNTEAFF
TGTGCCAGTAGTATGGTGCCAGGGTTGATGAACACTGAAGCTTTCTTT
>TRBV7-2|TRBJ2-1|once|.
CASSLEVVRNEQFF
TGTGCCAGCAGCTTAGAGGTAGTCCGGAATGAGCAGTTCTTC
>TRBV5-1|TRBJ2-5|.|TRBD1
CASSPGQDRLPETQYF
TGCGCCAGCAGCCCTGGACAGGACCGCTTACCAGAGACCCAGTACTTC
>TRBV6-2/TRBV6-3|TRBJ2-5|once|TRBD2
CASSLSGGSEETQYF
TGTGCCAGCAGTCTCTCTGGCGGGAGTGAAGAGACCCAGTACTTC
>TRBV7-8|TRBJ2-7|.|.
CASSLSASIYEQYF
TGTGCCAGCAGCTTATCGGCTAGCATCTACGAGCAGTACTTC
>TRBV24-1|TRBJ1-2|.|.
CATSDPGTNYGYTF
TGTGCCACCAGTGATCCCGGGACGAACTATGGCTACACCTTC
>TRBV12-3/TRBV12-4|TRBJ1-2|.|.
CASSFPGAYGYTF
TGTGCCAGCAGTTTTCCAGGGGCCTATGGCTACACCTTC
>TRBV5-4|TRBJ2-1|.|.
CASSLQGLYYNEQFF
TGTGCCAGCAGCTTGCAAGGGCTCTACTACAATGAGCAGTTCTTC
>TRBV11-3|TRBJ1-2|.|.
CASSSPATYGYTF
TGTGCCAGCAGCTCCCCAGCAACCTATGGCTACACCTTC
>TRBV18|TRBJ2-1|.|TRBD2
CASYSLAGGYSEQFF
TGTGCCAGCTACTCACTAGCGGGAGGTTACTCTGAGCAGTTCTTC
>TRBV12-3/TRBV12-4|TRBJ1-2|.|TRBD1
CASSFGQGEGYTF
TGTGCCAGCAGTTTTGGACAGGGGGAAGGCTACACCTTC
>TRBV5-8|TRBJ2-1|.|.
CASSFSHSYNEQFF
TGTGCCAGCAGCTTCTCGCACAGCTACAATGAGCAGTTCTTC
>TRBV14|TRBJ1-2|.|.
CASSQEQTYGYTF
TGTGCCAGCAGCCAAGAACAGACCTATGGCTACACCTTC
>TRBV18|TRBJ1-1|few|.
CASSPPGHTEAFF
TGTGCCAGCTCACCACCGGGACACACTGAAGCTTTCTTT
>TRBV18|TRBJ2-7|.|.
CASGRDNYEQYF
TGTGCCAGCGGACGGGACAACTACGAGCAGTACTTC
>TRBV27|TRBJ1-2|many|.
CASSPQPTFNYGYTF
TGTGCCAGCAGCCCACAACCGACCTTTAACTATGGCTACACCTTC
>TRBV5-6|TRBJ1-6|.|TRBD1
CASSFFDRDDNSPLHF
TGTGCCAGCAGCTTCTTCGACAGGGATGATAATTCACCCCTCCACTTT
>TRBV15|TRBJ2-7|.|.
CATSRGVAYEQYF
TGTGCCACCAGCAGAGGGGTGGCCTACGAGCAGTACTTC
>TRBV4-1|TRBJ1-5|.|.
CASSLESARPQHF
TGCGCCAGCAGTTTAGAATCGGCGAGGCCCCAGCATTTT
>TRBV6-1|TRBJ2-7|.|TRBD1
CASSETGDYEQYF
TGTGCCAGCAGTGAAACAGGGGACTACGAGCAGTACTTC
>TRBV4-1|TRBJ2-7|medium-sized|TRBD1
CASSPTTTGSGEQYF
TGCGCCAGCAGCCCTACCACGACAGGGAGCGGCGAGCAGTACTTC
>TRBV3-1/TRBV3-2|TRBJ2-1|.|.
CASSQPGLVGGEQFF
TGTGCCAGCAGCCAACCGGGCCTAGTGGGGGGCGAGCAGTTCTTC
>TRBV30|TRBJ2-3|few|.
CAWGPGEVTDTQYF
TGTGCCTGGGGACCGGGGGAGGTGACAGATACGCAGTATTTT
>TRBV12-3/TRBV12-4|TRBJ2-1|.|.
CASKGGYYNEQFF
TGTGCCAGCAAAGGAGGGTACTACAATGAGCAGTTCTTC
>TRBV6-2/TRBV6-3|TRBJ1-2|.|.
CASSLGRGYTF
TGTGCCAGCAGTTTAGGCCGGGGCTACACCTTC
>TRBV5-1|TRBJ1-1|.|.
CASSLDLFKNTEAFF
TGCGCCAGCAGCTTGGACCTCTTCAAGAACACTGAAGCTTTCTTT
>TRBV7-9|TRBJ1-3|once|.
CASSLVLRSGNTIYF
TGTGCCAGCAGCTTAGTCTTGCGCTCTGGAAACACCATATATTTT
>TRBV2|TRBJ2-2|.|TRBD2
CASSEGTKNTGELFF
TGTGCCAGCAGTGAGGGGACTAAGAACACCGGGGAGCTGTTTTTT
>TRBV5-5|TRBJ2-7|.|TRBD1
CASRVQGSSYEQYF
TGTGCCAGCAGAGTACAGGGGTCTTCCTACGAGCAGTACTTC
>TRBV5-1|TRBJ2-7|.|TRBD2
CASSQLAGDHEQYF
TGCGCCAGCAGCCAACTAGCGGGGGATCACGAGCAGTACTTC
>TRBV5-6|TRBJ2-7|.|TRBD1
CASSLLGTGNYEQYF
TGTGCCAGCAGCTTGTTGGGGACAGGGAACTACGAGCAGTACTTC
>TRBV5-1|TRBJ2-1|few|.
CASSFPLIFSYNEQFF
TGCGCCAGCAGCTTTCCCCTTATCTTCTCCTACAATGAGCAGTTCTTC
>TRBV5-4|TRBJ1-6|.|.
CASSPGPFSPLHF
TGTGCCAGCAGCCCCGGACCGTTTTCGCCCCTCCACTTT
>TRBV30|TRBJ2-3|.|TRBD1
CAWSVGQGTQYF
TGTGCCTGGAGCGTCGGACAGGGGACGCAGTATTTT
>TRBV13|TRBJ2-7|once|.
CASSLGYRSPLEQYF
TGTGCCAGCAGCTTAGGGTATCGGTCTCCCCTCGAGCAGTACTTC
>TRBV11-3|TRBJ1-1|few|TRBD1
CASSDRVTEAFF
TGTGCCAGCAGCGACAGGGTTACCGAAGCTTTCTTT
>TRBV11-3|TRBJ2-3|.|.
CASSFLSTDTQYF
TGTGCCAGCAGCTTTCTTTCCACAGATACGCAGTATTTT
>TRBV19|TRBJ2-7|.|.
CASNGDSYEQYF
TGTGCCAGTAACGGGGACTCCTACGAGCAGTACTTC
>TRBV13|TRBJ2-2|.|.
CASRIQQGNTGELFF
TGTGCCAGCAGGATCCAACAGGGGAACACCGGGGAGCTGTTTTTT
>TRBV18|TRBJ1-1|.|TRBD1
CASSPGQGAFTEAFF
TGTGCCAGCTCACCGGGACAGGGGGCCTTCACTGAAGCTTTCTTT
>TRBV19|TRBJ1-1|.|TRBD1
CASSQGTGGYTEAFF
TGTGCCAGTAGCCAGGGGACAGGGGGCTACACTGAAGCTTTCTTT
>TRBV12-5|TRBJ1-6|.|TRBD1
CASGLGQGDSPLHF
TGTGCTAGTGGTTTGGGACAGGGGGATTCACCCCTCCACTTT
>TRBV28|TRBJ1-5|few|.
CASSFRSNQPQHF
TGTGCCAGCAGTTTCCGGTCCAATCAGCCCCAGCATTTT
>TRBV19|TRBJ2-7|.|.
CASSSLEGISYEQYF
TGTGCCAGTAGTTCCTTGGAGGGGATATCCTACGAGCAGTACTTC
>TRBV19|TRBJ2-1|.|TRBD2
CASRNSGGSYNEQFF
TGTGCCAGTAGGAATAGCGGGGGCTCCTACAATGAGCAGTTCTTC
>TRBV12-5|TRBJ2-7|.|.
CASGLRPTEQYF
TGTGCTAGTGGTTTACGCCCTACGGAGCAGTACTTC
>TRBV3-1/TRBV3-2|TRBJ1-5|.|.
CASSQLGGQPQHF
TGTGCCAGCAGCCAACTAGGGGGTCAGCCCCAGCATTTT
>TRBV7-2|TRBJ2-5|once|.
CASSVGGVETQYF
TGTGCCAGCAGCGTAGGGGGGGTGGAGACCCAGTACTTC
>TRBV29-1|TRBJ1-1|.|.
CSVYLGNTEAFF
TGCAGCGTTTACCTCGGGAACACTGAAGCTTTCTTT
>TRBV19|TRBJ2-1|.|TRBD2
CASSIGIGLAYNEQFF
TGTGCCAGTAGTATAGGAATAGGACTAGCCTACAATGAGCAGTTCTTC
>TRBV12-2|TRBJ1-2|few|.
CASRFRRDYGYTF
TGTGCAAGTCGCTTCCGACGGGACTATGGCTACACCTTC
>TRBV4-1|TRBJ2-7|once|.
CASSQDKATRGYEQYF
TGCGCCAGCAGCCAAGATAAGGCCACCCGAGGATACGAGCAGTACTTC
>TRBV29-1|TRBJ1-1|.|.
CSVTGRRTEAFF
TGCAGCGTGACAGGTCGGCGGACTGAAGCTTTCTTT
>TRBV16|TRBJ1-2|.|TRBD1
CASSQDRISYGYTF
TGTGCCAGCAGCCAGGACAGGATTTCCTATGGCTACACCTTC
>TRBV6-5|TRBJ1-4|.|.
CASSYSSGTNEKLFF
TGTGCCAGCAGTTACTCTTCTGGGACTAATGAAAAACTGTTTTTT